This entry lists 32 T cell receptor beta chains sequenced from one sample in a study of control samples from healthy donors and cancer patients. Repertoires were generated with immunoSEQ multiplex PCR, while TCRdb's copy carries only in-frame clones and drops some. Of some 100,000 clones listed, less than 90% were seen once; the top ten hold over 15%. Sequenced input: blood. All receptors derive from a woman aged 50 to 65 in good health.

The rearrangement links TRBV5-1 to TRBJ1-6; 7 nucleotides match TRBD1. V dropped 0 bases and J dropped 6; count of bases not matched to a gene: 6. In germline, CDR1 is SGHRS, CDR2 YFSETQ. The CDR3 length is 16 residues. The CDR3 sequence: CASSLDGAGGNSPLHF. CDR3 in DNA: TGCGCCAGCAGCTTGGATGGGGCAGGGGGTAATTCACCCCTCCACTTT.

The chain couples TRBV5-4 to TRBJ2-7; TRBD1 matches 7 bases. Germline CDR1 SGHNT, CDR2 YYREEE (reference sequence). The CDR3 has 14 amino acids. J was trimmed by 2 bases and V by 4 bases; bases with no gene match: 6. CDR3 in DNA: TGTGCCAGCAGCAGGCCGGGACAGACCTACGAGCAGTACTTC. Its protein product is CASSRPGQTYEQYF.

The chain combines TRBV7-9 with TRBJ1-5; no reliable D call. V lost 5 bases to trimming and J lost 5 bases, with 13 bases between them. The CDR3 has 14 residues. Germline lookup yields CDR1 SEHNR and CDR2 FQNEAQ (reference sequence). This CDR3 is CASSRGWAYQPQHF. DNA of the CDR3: TGTGCCAGCAGCAGAGGTTGGGCCTATCAGCCCCAGCATTTT. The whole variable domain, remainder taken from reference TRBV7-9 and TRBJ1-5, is DTGVSQNPRHKITKRGQNVTFRCDPISEHNRLYWYRQTLGQGPEFLTYFQNEAQLEKSRLLSDRFSAERPKGSFSTLEIQRTEQGDSAMYLCASSRGWAYQPQHFGDGTRLSIL.

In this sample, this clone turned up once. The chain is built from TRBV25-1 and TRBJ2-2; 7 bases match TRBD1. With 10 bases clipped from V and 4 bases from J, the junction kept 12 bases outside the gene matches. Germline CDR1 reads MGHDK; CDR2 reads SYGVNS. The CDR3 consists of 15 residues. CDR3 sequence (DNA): TGTGCCACTTTGGCTGGACAGGAGTTCACCGGGGAGCTGTTTTTT. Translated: CATLAGQEFTGELFF.

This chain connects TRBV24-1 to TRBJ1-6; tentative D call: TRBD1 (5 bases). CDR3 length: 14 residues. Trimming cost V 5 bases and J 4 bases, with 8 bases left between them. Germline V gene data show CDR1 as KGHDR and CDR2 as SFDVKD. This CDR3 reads CATSAGGYNSPLHF. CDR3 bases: TGTGCCACCAGTGCGGGGGGTTATAATTCACCCCTCCACTTT.

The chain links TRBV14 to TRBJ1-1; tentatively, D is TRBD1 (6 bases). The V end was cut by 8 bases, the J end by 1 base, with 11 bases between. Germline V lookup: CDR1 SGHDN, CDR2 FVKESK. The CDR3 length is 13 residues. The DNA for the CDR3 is TGTGCCAGCGGACCGACAGGGAACACTGAAGCTTTCTTT. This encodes CASGPTGNTEAFF. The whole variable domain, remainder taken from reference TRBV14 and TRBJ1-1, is EAGVTQFPSHSVIEKGQTVTLRCDPISGHDNLYWYRRVMGKEIKFLLHFVKESKQDESGMPNNRFLAERTGGTYSTLKVQPAELEDSGVYFCASGPTGNTEAFFGQGTRLTVV.

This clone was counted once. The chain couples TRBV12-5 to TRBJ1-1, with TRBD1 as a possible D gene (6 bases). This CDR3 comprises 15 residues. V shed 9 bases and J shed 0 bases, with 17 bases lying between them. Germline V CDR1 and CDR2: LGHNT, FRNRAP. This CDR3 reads CASRSDRLMNTEAFF. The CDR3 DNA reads TGTGCTAGCCGGTCGGACAGACTAATGAACACTGAAGCTTTCTTT.

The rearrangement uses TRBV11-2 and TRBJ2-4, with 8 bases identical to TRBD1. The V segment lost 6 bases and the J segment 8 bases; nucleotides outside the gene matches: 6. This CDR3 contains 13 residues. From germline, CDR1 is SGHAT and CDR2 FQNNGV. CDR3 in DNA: TGTGCCAGCAGTAAAAGACAGGGGCACATTCAGTACTTC. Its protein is CASSKRQGHIQYF.

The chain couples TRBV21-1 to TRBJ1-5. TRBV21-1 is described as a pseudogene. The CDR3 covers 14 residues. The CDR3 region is CASSKRYGNQPQHF. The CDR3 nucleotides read TGTGCCAGCAGCAAACGCTACGGCAATCAGCCCCAGCATTTT.

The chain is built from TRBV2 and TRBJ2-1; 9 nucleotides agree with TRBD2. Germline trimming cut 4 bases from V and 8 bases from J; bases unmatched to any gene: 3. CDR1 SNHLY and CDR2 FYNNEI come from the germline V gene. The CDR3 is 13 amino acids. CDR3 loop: CASSAASGDEQFF. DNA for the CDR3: TGTGCCAGCAGTGCGGCTAGCGGGGATGAGCAGTTCTTC.

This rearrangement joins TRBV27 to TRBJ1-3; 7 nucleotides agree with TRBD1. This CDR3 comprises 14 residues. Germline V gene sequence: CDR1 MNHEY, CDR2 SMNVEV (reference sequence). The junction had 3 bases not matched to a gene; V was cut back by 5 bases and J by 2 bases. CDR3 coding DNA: TGTGCCAGCAGTCGCGACAGGGCTGGAAACACCATATATTTT. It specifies CASSRDRAGNTIYF.

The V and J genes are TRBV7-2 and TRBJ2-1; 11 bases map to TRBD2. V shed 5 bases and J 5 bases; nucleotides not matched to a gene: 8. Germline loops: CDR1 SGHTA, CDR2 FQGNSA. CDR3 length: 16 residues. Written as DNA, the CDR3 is TGTGCCAGCAGCGCACAGGGGACTAGCGGTAACAATGAGCAGTTCTTC. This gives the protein CASSAQGTSGNNEQFF. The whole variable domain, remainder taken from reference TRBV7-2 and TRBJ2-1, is GAGVSQSPSNKVTEKGKDVELRCDPISGHTALYWYRQSLGQGLEFLIYFQGNSAPDKSGLPSDRFSAERTGGSVSTLTIQRTQQEDSAVYLCASSAQGTSGNNEQFFGPGTRLTVL.

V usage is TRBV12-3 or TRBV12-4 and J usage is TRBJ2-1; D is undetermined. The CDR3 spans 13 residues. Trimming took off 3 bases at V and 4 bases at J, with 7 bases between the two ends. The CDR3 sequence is CASSFVQYNEQFF. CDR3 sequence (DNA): TGTGCCAGCAGTTTTGTGCAGTACAATGAGCAGTTCTTC.

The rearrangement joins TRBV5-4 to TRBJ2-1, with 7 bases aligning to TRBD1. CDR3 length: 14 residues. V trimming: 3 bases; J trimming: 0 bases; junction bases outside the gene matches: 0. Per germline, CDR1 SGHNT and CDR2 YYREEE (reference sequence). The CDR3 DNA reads TGTGCCAGCAGCTCAGGGGGCTCCTACAATGAGCAGTTCTTC. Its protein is CASSSGGSYNEQFF.

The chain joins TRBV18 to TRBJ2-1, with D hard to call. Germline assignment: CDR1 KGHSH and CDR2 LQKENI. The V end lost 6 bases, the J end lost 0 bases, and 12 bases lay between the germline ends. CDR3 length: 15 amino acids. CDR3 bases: TGTGCCAGCTCGGAGACTCCCAGCTCCTACAATGAGCAGTTCTTC. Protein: CASSETPSSYNEQFF.

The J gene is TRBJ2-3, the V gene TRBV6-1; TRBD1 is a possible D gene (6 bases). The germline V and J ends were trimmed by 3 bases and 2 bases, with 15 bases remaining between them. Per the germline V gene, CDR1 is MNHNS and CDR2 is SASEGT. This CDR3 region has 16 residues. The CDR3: CASSEFWDTTTDTQYF. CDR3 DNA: TGTGCCAGCAGTGAGTTCTGGGACACAACCACAGATACGCAGTATTTT.

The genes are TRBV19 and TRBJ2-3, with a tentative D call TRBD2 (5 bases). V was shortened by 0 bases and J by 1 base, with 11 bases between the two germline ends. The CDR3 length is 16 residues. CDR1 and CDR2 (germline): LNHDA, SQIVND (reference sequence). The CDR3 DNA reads TGTGCCAGTAGTATAGATGTCGGGATAGGCACAGATACGCAGTATTTT. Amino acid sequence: CASSIDVGIGTDTQYF.

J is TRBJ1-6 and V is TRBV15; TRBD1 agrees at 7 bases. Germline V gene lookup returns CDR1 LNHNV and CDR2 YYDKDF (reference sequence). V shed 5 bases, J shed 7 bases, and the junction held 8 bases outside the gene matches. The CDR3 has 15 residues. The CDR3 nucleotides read TGTGCCACCAGCCCCCGGCCAGGGGGAAATTCACCCCTCCACTTT. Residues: CATSPRPGGNSPLHF. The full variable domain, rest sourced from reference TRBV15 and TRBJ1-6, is DAMVIQNPRYQVTQFGKPVTLSCSQTLNHNVMYWYQQKSSQAPKLLFHYYDKDFNNEADTPDNFQSRRPNTSFCFLDIRSPGLGDTAMYLCATSPRPGGNSPLHFGNGTRLTVT.

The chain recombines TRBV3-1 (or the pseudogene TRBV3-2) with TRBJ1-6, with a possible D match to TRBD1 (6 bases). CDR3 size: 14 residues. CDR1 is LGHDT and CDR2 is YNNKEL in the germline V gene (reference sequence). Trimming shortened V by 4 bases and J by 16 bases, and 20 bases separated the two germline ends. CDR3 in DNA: TGTGCCAGCAGCCTCCTCCGGGACAAAAATCCTCTCCACTTT. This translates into CASSLLRDKNPLHF.

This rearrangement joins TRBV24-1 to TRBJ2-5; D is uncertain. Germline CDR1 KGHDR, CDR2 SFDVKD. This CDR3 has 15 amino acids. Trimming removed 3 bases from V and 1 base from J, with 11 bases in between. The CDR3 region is CATSDPREVQETQYF. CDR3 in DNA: TGTGCCACCAGTGATCCTCGAGAGGTCCAAGAGACCCAGTACTTC.

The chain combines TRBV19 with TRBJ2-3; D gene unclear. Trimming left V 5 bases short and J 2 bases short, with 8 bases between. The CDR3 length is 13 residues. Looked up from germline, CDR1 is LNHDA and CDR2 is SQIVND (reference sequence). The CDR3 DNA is TGTGCCAGTAGTCCCGGAGCCACAGATACGCAGTATTTT. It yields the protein CASSPGATDTQYF. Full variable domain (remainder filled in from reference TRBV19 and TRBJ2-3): DGGITQSPKYLFRKEGQNVTLSCEQNLNHDAMYWYRQDPGQGLRLIYYSQIVNDFQKGDIAEGYSVSREKKESFPLTVTSAQKNPTAFYLCASSPGATDTQYFGPGTRLTVL.

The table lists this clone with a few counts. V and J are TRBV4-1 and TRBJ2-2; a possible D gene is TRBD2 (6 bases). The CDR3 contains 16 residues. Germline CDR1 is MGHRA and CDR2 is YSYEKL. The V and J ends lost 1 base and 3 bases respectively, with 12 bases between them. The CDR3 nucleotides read TGCGCCAGCAGCCAAGGATTGTGGGAGGACACCGGGGAGCTGTTTTTT. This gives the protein CASSQGLWEDTGELFF.

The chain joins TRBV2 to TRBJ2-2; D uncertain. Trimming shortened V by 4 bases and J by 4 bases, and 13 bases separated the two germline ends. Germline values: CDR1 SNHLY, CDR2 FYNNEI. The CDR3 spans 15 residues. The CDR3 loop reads CASSGTGPATGELFF. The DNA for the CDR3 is TGTGCCAGCAGTGGTACGGGCCCGGCCACCGGGGAGCTGTTTTTT.

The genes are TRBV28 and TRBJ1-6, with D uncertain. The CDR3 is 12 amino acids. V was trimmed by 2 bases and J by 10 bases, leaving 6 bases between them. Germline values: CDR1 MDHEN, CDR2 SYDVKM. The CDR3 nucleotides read TGTGCCAGCAGTTTACAGGTGTCACCCCTCCACTTT. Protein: CASSLQVSPLHF.

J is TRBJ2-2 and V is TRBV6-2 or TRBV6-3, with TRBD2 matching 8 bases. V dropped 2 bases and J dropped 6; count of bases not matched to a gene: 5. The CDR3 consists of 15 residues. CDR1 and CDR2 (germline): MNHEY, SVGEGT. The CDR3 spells CASSYDGRAAGELFF. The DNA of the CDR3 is TGTGCCAGCAGTTACGACGGGAGGGCCGCCGGGGAGCTGTTTTTT.

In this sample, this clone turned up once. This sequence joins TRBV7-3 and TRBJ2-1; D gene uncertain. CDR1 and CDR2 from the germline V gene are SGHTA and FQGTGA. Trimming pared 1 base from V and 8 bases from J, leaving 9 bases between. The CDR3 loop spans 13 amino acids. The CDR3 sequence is CASSLILHDEQFF. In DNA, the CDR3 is TGTGCCAGCAGCTTAATCCTACACGATGAGCAGTTCTTC.

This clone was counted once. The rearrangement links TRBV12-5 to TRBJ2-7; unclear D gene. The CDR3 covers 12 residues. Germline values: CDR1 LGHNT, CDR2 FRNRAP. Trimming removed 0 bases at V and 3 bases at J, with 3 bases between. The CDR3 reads CASGLVSYEQYF. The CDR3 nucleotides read TGTGCTAGTGGTTTGGTTAGCTACGAGCAGTACTTC.

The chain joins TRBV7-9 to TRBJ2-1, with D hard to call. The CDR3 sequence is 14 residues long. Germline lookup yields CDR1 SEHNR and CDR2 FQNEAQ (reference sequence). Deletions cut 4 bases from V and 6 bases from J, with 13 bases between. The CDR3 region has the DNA TGTGCCAGCAGCTCCACTATTAGCCCCAATGAGCAGTTCTTC. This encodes CASSSTISPNEQFF.

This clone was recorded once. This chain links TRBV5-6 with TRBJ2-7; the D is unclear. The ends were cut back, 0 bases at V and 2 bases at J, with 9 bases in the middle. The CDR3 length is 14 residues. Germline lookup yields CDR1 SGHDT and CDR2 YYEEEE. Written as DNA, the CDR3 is TGTGCCAGCAGCTTGGCCGCCGGCACCTACGAGCAGTACTTC. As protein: CASSLAAGTYEQYF.

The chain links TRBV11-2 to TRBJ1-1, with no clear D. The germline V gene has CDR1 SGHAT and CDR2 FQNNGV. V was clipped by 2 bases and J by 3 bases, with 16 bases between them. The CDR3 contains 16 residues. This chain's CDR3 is CASSLRPTNYHTEAFF. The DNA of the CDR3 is TGTGCCAGCAGCTTAAGGCCAACCAACTATCACACTGAAGCTTTCTTT. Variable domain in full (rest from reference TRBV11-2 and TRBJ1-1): EAGVAQSPRYKIIEKRQSVAFWCNPISGHATLYWYQQILGQGPKLLIQFQNNGVVDDSQLPKDRFSAERLKGVDSTLKIQPAKLEDSAVYLCASSLRPTNYHTEAFFGQGTRLTVV.

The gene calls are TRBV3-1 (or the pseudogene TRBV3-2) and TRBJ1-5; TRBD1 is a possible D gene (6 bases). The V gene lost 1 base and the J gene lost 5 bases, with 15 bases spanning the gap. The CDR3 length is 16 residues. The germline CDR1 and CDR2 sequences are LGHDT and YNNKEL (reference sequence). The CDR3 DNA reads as TGTGCCAGCAGCCAAGGACCCACAGGGTGGGATCAGCCCCAGCATTTT. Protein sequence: CASSQGPTGWDQPQHF.

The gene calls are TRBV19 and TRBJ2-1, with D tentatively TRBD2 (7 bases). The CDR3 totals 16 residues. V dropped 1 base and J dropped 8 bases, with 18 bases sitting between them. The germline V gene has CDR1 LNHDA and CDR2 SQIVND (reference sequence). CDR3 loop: CASSIGYGLEGDEQFF. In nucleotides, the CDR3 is TGTGCCAGTAGTATAGGGTACGGACTAGAGGGGGATGAGCAGTTCTTC. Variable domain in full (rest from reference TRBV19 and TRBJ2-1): DGGITQSPKYLFRKEGQNVTLSCEQNLNHDAMYWYRQDPGQGLRLIYYSQIVNDFQKGDIAEGYSVSREKKESFPLTVTSAQKNPTAFYLCASSIGYGLEGDEQFFGPGTRLTVL.